One sample yielded the 10 T cell receptor beta chains listed below, sequenced in a study of blood T cell repertoires in COVID-19. Repertoires were generated with immunoSEQ multiplex PCR, while TCRdb's copy carries only in-frame clones and drops some. The sample lists 300,000 to 450,000 clones, over 65% occurring once. The sequencing input was peripheral blood. The receptors shown here come from a human donor with acute or convalescent COVID-19. The donor label of this sample is uncertain.

The CDR3 sequence: CASSLEAGGPNTEAFF. Written as DNA, the CDR3 is TGTGCCAGCAGCTTAGAGGCAGGGGGGCCGAACACTGAAGCTTTCTTT. The V and J genes are TRBV7-9 and TRBJ1-1, with TRBD1 identical over 7 bases. This CDR3 contains 16 residues. CDR1 is SEHNR and CDR2 is FQNEAQ in the germline V gene (reference sequence). V was pared by 1 base and J by 1 base, with 6 bases of the junction left unmatched.

This sequence joins TRBV3-1 (or the pseudogene TRBV3-2) and TRBJ1-2; 8 bases match TRBD1. The CDR3 totals 15 residues. The junction had 13 bases not matched to a gene; V was cut back by 8 bases and J by 5 bases. CDR1 LGHDT and CDR2 YNNKEL come from the germline V gene (reference sequence). CDR3: CASSRTGQGLYGYTF. Written as DNA, the CDR3 is TGTGCCAGCTCAAGGACAGGGCAGGGTCTTTATGGCTACACCTTC.

The CDR3 protein is CATSTGQGGTNEKLFF. In nucleotides, the CDR3 is TGTGCCACAAGCACGGGACAGGGCGGAACTAATGAAAAACTGTTTTTT. The chain joins TRBV6-4 to TRBJ1-4; TRBD1 matches 9 bases. In germline, CDR1 is MRHNA, CDR2 SNTAGT. The V and J ends lost 10 bases and 1 base, in that order; junction bases with no gene match: 10. CDR3 length: 16 amino acids.

The chain's CDR3 is CASSPQVSGNTIYF. The CDR3 DNA is TGTGCCAGCAGCCCGCAGGTCTCTGGAAACACCATATATTTT. The chain recombines TRBV11-2 with TRBJ1-3; D is ambiguous. Germline CDR1 SGHAT, CDR2 FQNNGV. This CDR3 has 14 residues. V was shortened by 5 bases and J by 0 bases, with 8 bases between the two germline ends. Variable domain in full (rest from reference TRBV11-2 and TRBJ1-3): EAGVAQSPRYKIIEKRQSVAFWCNPISGHATLYWYQQILGQGPKLLIQFQNNGVVDDSQLPKDRFSAERLKGVDSTLKIQPAKLEDSAVYLCASSPQVSGNTIYFGEGSWLTVV.

This clone was counted a single time. The chain couples TRBV29-1 to TRBJ1-6; the match to TRBD1 covers 9 bases. The ends lost 6 bases at V and 5 bases at J; junction bases unmatched: 5. This CDR3 has 14 amino acids. Germline CDR1 reads SQVTM; CDR2 reads ANQGSEA. The CDR3 region has the DNA TGCAGCGTGAGGGACAGGGAGCATAATTCACCCCTCCACTTT. Translating gives CSVRDREHNSPLHF.

The chain links TRBV7-2 to TRBJ2-1; a weak D match, TRBD2 (6 bases). Trimming took 1 base from V and 9 from J, leaving 10 bases between them. The length of the CDR3 is 13 residues. The V gene's germline CDR1 is SGHTA and CDR2 FQGNSA. The CDR3 spells CASSLDYGGEQFF. In nucleotides, the CDR3 is TGTGCCAGCAGCTTAGATTACGGGGGTGAGCAGTTCTTC.

The chain joins TRBV7-9 to TRBJ1-4; TRBD1 is a possible D gene (5 bases). The germline CDR1 and CDR2 sequences are SEHNR and FQNEAQ (reference sequence). The CDR3 spans 17 residues. Trimming left V 5 bases short and J 5 bases short, with 21 bases between. CDR3 sequence (DNA): TGTGCCAGCAGCCCATCCATGGTGACAGCGACAAATGAAAAACTGTTTTTT. It specifies CASSPSMVTATNEKLFF.

J is TRBJ1-4 and V is TRBV10-3; a weak D match, TRBD1 (6 bases). The CDR3 is 14 residues long. The germline V gene has CDR1 ENHRY and CDR2 SYGVKD. The germline V and J ends were trimmed by 4 bases and 5 bases, with 11 bases remaining between them. The CDR3 bases are TGTGCCATCAGTGGGGACACAAGCAATGAAAAACTGTTTTTT. Translation: CAISGDTSNEKLFF.

The V and J genes are TRBV11-2 and TRBJ2-7; 11 bases match TRBD1. The CDR3 is made up of 18 amino acids. V lost 2 bases, J lost 5 bases, and 14 bases stayed unmatched. In germline, CDR1 is SGHAT, CDR2 FQNNGV. The CDR3 nucleotides are TGTGCCAGCAGCTTACAAAAAACCTCGGGACAGGGGGGCCACGAGCAGTACTTC. Its translation is CASSLQKTSGQGGHEQYF.

V usage is TRBV4-2 and J usage is TRBJ2-3; 8 bases are shared with TRBD2. The junction had 8 bases not matched to a gene; V was cut back by 6 bases and J by 6 bases. This CDR3 region has 14 residues. Germline V gene sequence: CDR1 LGHNA, CDR2 YNFKEQ. The CDR3 sequence is CASRWGAGADTQYF. The CDR3 nucleotides read TGTGCCAGCAGATGGGGAGCGGGAGCGGATACGCAGTATTTT.